The rows below give T cell receptor beta chains drawn from one sample of a study of blood T cell repertoires in COVID-19. The repertoire was sequenced with immunoSEQ multiplex PCR; TCRdb's copy has only in-frame clones and lacks some. Of some 220,000 clones detected, 75% to 85% appear once; the ten largest clones hold 9.5% to 10%. The sample taken for sequencing was peripheral blood. The receptor source for this set is a middle-aged man with active or convalescent COVID-19. The CDR3 runs from the conserved cysteine through the conserved F or W. The D gene is left open where the match is weak. Part of the rows lack a size; the others show once, few, many or a class for expanded clones.

j_gene	v_gene	abundance	d_gene	CDR3nt	CDR3aa
TRBJ1-5	TRBV9	once	NA	TGTGCCAGCAGCGTAGGGCTGGGCAATCAGCCCCAGCATTTT	CASSVGLGNQPQHF
TRBJ2-6	TRBV7-9	NA	TRBD1	TGTGCCAGCACCCGCAGGGGGTACCCTGGGGCCAACGTCCTGACTTTC	CASTRRGYPGANVLTF
TRBJ1-4	TRBV5-1	NA	NA	TGCGCCAGCAGCGAGGGACACCTCCTATCCGAGAAACTGTTTTTT	CASSEGHLLSEKLFF
TRBJ1-6	TRBV19	few	TRBD1	TGTGCCAGTAGTACGGGACAGGCAAATTCACCCCTCCACTTT	CASSTGQANSPLHF
TRBJ2-3	TRBV9	NA	TRBD1	TGTGCCAGCAGCCCCGGGACAGGGGGCGATCACGCAGAGGATACGCAGTATTTT	CASSPGTGGDHAEDTQYF
TRBJ1-2	TRBV7-2	NA	TRBD1	TGTGCCAGCAGCGGGGACAGAAGGAATGGCTACACCTTC	CASSGDRRNGYTF
TRBJ1-3	TRBV19	few	NA	TGTGCCAGTAGTATAGATACAGGGTGGAGGCTTGTAAACACCATATATTTT	CASSIDTGWRLVNTIYF
TRBJ1-6	TRBV10-3	once	NA	TGTGCCATCAGTCCGGAGCGGGTCCTCTCCTATAATTCACCCCTCCACTTT	CAISPERVLSYNSPLHF
TRBJ2-5	TRBV13	NA	TRBD2	TGTGCCAGCAGCTTAGGGGGGCGGGAGTGTGGGATGGAAGAGACCCAGTACTTC	CASSLGGRECGMEETQYF
TRBJ1-4	TRBV10-3	once	NA	TGTGCCATCAGTGAGTCGCGGATTCGGGGGGAAAAACTGTTTTTT	CAISESRIRGEKLFF
TRBJ2-1	TRBV19	NA	NA	TGTGCCAGTAGTATAGGGCTTGGCAGGGATACATACAATGAGCAGTTCTTC	CASSIGLGRDTYNEQFF
TRBJ2-3	TRBV13	NA	TRBD2	TGTGCCAGCAACATAGGGGGACTAGCGACAGATACGCAGTATTTT	CASNIGGLATDTQYF
TRBJ2-3	TRBV7-2	NA	NA	TGTGCCAGCAGCCTTTTGGGGGGGCCCCCCACAGATACGCAGTATTTT	CASSLLGGPPTDTQYF